Shown below are 21 T cell receptor beta chains from a single sample sequenced in a study of blood T cell repertoires in COVID-19. The protocol was immunoSEQ multiplex PCR, while the TCRdb copy is restricted to in-frame clones and leaves out a portion. The repertoire holds fewer than 500,000 clones, with more than 75% as singletons. Specimen: PBMCs or T cells enriched from blood (not recorded which). These receptor sequences come from a man younger than 45 who had recovered from COVID-19.

This clone was picked up a small number of times. The chain carries TRBV9 and TRBJ2-1; TRBD2 matches at 9 bases. With V trimmed by 3 bases and J by 2 bases, 6 bases remained unmatched. The V gene's germline CDR1 is SGDLS and CDR2 YYNGEE. The CDR3 loop spans 16 amino acids. As DNA, the CDR3 is TGTGCCAGCAGCGCCGCGGGGGGGGCTACCTACAATGAGCAGTTCTTC. Translating gives CASSAAGGATYNEQFF.

V is TRBV10-3 and J is TRBJ1-1, with 7 bases that match TRBD1. The V and J ends lost 6 bases and 1 base, in that order; junction bases with no gene match: 8. From germline, CDR1 is ENHRY and CDR2 SYGVKD. The CDR3 spans 15 residues. The DNA of the CDR3 is TGTGCCATCAGCCGACAGGGTAGGGGGAACACTGAAGCTTTCTTT. Translating it yields CAISRQGRGNTEAFF.

V is TRBV30 and J is TRBJ1-3; D is possibly TRBD1 (6 bases). CDR1 GTSNPN and CDR2 SVGIG come from the germline V gene (reference sequence). Trimming stripped 0 bases from V and 4 bases from J, with 13 bases between. This CDR3 is built from 15 residues. The CDR3 region is CAWSVRGAIGNTIYF. As DNA, the CDR3 is TGTGCCTGGAGTGTACGGGGGGCTATCGGAAACACCATATATTTT.

V is TRBV7-6 and J is TRBJ2-1, with D perhaps matching TRBD1 (6 bases). Germline V gene sequence: CDR1 SGHVS, CDR2 FNYEAQ. The ends were cut back, 0 bases at V and 9 bases at J, with 15 bases in the middle. The CDR3 totals 15 residues. CDR3 DNA sequence: TGTGCCAGCAGCTTAGCGCCGGCAGGGGACCCTGAGCAGTTCTTC. The encoded protein is CASSLAPAGDPEQFF.

The genes are TRBV4-2 and TRBJ1-4, with 7 bases aligning to TRBD1. With V trimmed by 0 bases and J by 4 bases, 8 bases remained unmatched. Germline-derived CDR1 and CDR2 are LGHNA and YNFKEQ. This CDR3 is 17 amino acids long. The CDR3 nucleotides are TGTGCCAGCAGCCAAGATCTGAGGGCAGGGGGTAATGAAAAACTGTTTTTT. Residues: CASSQDLRAGGNEKLFF.

The chain recombines TRBV9 with TRBJ2-3; D is possibly TRBD1 (6 bases). From germline, CDR1 is SGDLS and CDR2 YYNGEE. Between the trimmed V and J ends, which lost 0 bases and 6 bases, there was a span of 8 bases. The CDR3 contains 13 residues. The CDR3 region has the DNA TGTGCCAGCAGCGTAGTTCAGGGGGATACGCAGTATTTT. Protein product: CASSVVQGDTQYF. Combining the CDR3 with reference TRBV9 and TRBJ2-3 gives the whole variable domain DSGVTQTPKHLITATGQRVTLRCSPRSGDLSVYWYQQSLDQGLQFLIQYYNGEERAKGNILERFSAQQFPDLHSELNLSSLELGDSALYFCASSVVQGDTQYFGPGTRLTVL.

The chain employs TRBV5-1 and TRBJ1-1, with 8 bases identical to TRBD1. The V segment lost 0 bases and the J segment 6 bases; nucleotides outside the gene matches: 4. Germline assignment: CDR1 SGHRS and CDR2 YFSETQ. The CDR3 extends over 14 amino acids. CDR3 protein: CASSLDGTGAEAFF. For the CDR3, the DNA is TGCGCCAGCAGCTTGGACGGGACAGGAGCTGAAGCTTTCTTT.

The chain recombines TRBV7-6 with TRBJ2-7, with a weak D call TRBD1 (6 bases). V gave up 5 bases and J gave up 1 base, with 15 bases separating them. Germline CDR1 and CDR2: SGHVS and FNYEAQ. This CDR3 is built from 15 residues. The CDR3 here is CASSTSEDRSYEQYF. CDR3 DNA sequence: TGTGCCAGCAGCACTTCAGAGGACAGATCCTACGAGCAGTACTTC.

The chain links TRBV6-5 to TRBJ2-5; D might be TRBD2 (6 bases). Germline V gene lookup returns CDR1 MNHEY and CDR2 SVGAGI. V lost 3 bases and J 5 bases, leaving 19 bases between the germline ends. The CDR3 is made up of 16 amino acids. This CDR3 is CASSYRDAVREETQYF. CDR3 DNA: TGTGCCAGCAGTTATAGGGACGCCGTTCGGGAGGAGACCCAGTACTTC.

This clone has a handful of counts. The V and J genes are TRBV19 and TRBJ1-3; a possible D gene is TRBD1 (6 bases). Germline CDR1 LNHDA, CDR2 SQIVND (reference sequence). CDR3 length: 15 residues. Trimming pared 5 bases from V and 0 bases from J, leaving 11 bases between. The DNA for the CDR3 is TGTGCCAGTAGTTCCGTGGACAGCTCTGGAAACACCATATATTTT. It translates to CASSSVDSSGNTIYF. Full variable domain (rest looked up from reference TRBV19 and TRBJ1-3): DGGITQSPKYLFRKEGQNVTLSCEQNLNHDAMYWYRQDPGQGLRLIYYSQIVNDFQKGDIAEGYSVSREKKESFPLTVTSAQKNPTAFYLCASSSVDSSGNTIYFGEGSWLTVV.

This clone has a handful of counts. This chain connects TRBV7-2 to TRBJ1-5; possibly TRBD1 for D (5 bases). The CDR3 has 14 amino acids. V shed 6 bases and J shed 3 bases, with 12 bases lying between them. Germline CDR1 SGHTA, CDR2 FQGNSA. The CDR3 sequence is CASRFGAVNQPQHF. The CDR3 bases are TGTGCCAGCAGGTTTGGGGCAGTCAATCAGCCCCAGCATTTT.

The chain couples TRBV5-6 to TRBJ1-4; D is unclear. V gave up 3 bases and J gave up 4 bases, with 16 bases separating them. The CDR3 is 16 residues long. Germline values: CDR1 SGHDT, CDR2 YYEEEE. The DNA for the CDR3 is TGTGCCAGCAGCTACGGACCCCCCGGAGGTAATGAAAAACTGTTTTTT. Its protein product is CASSYGPPGGNEKLFF.

CDR3 loop: CASSFDSPRGELFF. Written as DNA, the CDR3 is TGTGCCAGCAGCTTCGACAGTCCTAGAGGCGAACTGTTTTTT. This chain links TRBV11-2 with TRBJ1-4; TRBD1 is a possible D gene (5 bases). The CDR3 is 14 residues long. The V end lost 3 bases, the J end lost 12 bases, and 17 bases lay between the germline ends. Germline assignment: CDR1 SGHAT and CDR2 FQNNGV.

This rearrangement joins TRBV7-9 to TRBJ2-5; D is perhaps TRBD1 (6 bases). V lost 6 bases and J lost 5, with 19 bases in between. This CDR3 has 15 residues. Germline assignment: CDR1 SEHNR and CDR2 FQNEAQ (reference sequence). The CDR3 sequence is CASRGTRKGGETQYF. The CDR3, as DNA: TGTGCCAGCAGGGGGACACGCAAAGGCGGGGAGACCCAGTACTTC. Full variable domain (remainder filled in from reference TRBV7-9 and TRBJ2-5): DTGVSQNPRHKITKRGQNVTFRCDPISEHNRLYWYRQTLGQGPEFLTYFQNEAQLEKSRLLSDRFSAERPKGSFSTLEIQRTEQGDSAMYLCASRGTRKGGETQYFGPGTRLLVL.

A few counts support this clone. This chain joins TRBV14 and TRBJ2-7; TRBD1 agrees at 11 bases. The CDR3 extends over 14 amino acids. Germline V gives CDR1 SGHDN, CDR2 FVKESK. The V and J ends lost 4 bases and 5 bases, in that order; junction bases with no gene match: 4. CDR3 bases: TGTGCCAGCAGCCCCGGGACAGGGGGAAACGAGCAGTACTTC. It yields the protein CASSPGTGGNEQYF.

The J gene is TRBJ2-1, the V gene TRBV9, with a possible D match to TRBD1 (5 bases). Germline V gene sequence: CDR1 SGDLS, CDR2 YYNGEE. The length of the CDR3 is 16 residues. Trimming removed 0 bases from V and 5 bases from J, with 15 bases in between. The CDR3 bases are TGTGCCAGCAGCGTAGAGGACACCGGTGGGGACAATGAGCAGTTCTTC. Translated: CASSVEDTGGDNEQFF.

The rearrangement joins TRBV19 to TRBJ2-1; no definite D call. The CDR3 has 10 amino acids. Germline-derived CDR1 and CDR2 are LNHDA and SQIVND (reference sequence). Trimming cost V 10 bases and J 9 bases, with 10 bases left between them. In DNA, the CDR3 is TGTGCCACCCTGTCGGGTGAGCAGTTCTTC. As protein: CATLSGEQFF.

The chain joins TRBV4-2 to TRBJ1-3; 8 bases line up with TRBD1. In germline, CDR1 is LGHNA, CDR2 YNFKEQ. V was clipped by 4 bases and J by 5 bases; unmatched bases: 10. CDR3 size: 16 residues. CDR3 DNA sequence: TGTGCCAGCAGCCCCTACCCCGGACAGGGCAGAAACACCATATATTTT. Protein: CASSPYPGQGRNTIYF.

The CDR3 region is CASSSQGFTYEQYF. The CDR3 DNA reads TGCGCCAGCAGCTCTCAGGGGTTTACCTACGAGCAGTACTTC. V and J are TRBV5-1 and TRBJ2-7; maybe TRBD1 (6 bases). The V and J ends lost 3 bases and 2 bases respectively, with 12 bases between them. The CDR3 covers 14 residues. From germline, CDR1 is SGHRS and CDR2 YFSETQ.

CDR3 loop: CASSVQGAENYGYTF. The DNA for the CDR3 is TGTGCCAGTAGTGTGCAGGGGGCGGAAAACTATGGCTACACCTTC. The genes are TRBV19 and TRBJ1-2; 8 bases agree with TRBD1. The length of the CDR3 is 15 residues. The germline gives CDR1 LNHDA, CDR2 SQIVND (reference sequence). J lost 2 bases, V lost 5 bases, and 7 bases had no gene match. Based on the CDR3 plus reference TRBV19 and TRBJ1-2, the full variable domain is DGGITQSPKYLFRKEGQNVTLSCEQNLNHDAMYWYRQDPGQGLRLIYYSQIVNDFQKGDIAEGYSVSREKKESFPLTVTSAQKNPTAFYLCASSVQGAENYGYTFGSGTRLTVV.

This clone occurred a few times. V usage is TRBV7-9 and J usage is TRBJ1-2; D possibly corresponds to TRBD1 (5 bases). CDR3 length equals 13 residues. V lost 1 base and J 8 bases, leaving 11 bases between the germline ends. Germline V gene data show CDR1 as SEHNR and CDR2 as FQNEAQ (reference sequence). Here the CDR3 DNA reads TGTGCCAGCAGCTTAGACGGGGGGTACGGCTACACCTTC. It translates to CASSLDGGYGYTF.